The 5 T cell receptor beta chains reported below all come from one sample, sequenced in a study of CD8 T cells in ankylosing spondylitis. From the 5' RACE reads, TCRdb called clonotypes with MiXCR, one entry per CDR3 protein. The sample carries around 180,000 distinct CDR3 sequences, roughly 20% recorded once. Sequencing was performed on blood, either unsorted or a sorted T cell fraction (not recorded which). The receptors here all came from a male donor under 30 with ankylosing spondylitis or in good health (not recorded which).

This clonotype was recorded many times. This sequence joins TRBV15 and TRBJ2-5; D is unresolved. Trimming removed 0 bases from V and 5 bases from J, with 13 bases in between. CDR1 is LNHNV and CDR2 is YYDKDF in the germline V gene (reference sequence). The CDR3 is made up of 15 amino acids. The CDR3, as DNA: TGTGCCACCAGCAGAGATACGGCTTTGGGCGAGACCCAGTACTTC. As protein: CATSRDTALGETQYF. The whole variable domain, filled in from reference TRBV15 and TRBJ2-5, reads DAMVIQNPRYQVTQFGKPVTLSCSQTLNHNVMYWYQQKSSQAPKLLFHYYDKDFNNEADTPDNFQSRRPNTSFCFLDIRSPGLGDTAMYLCATSRDTALGETQYFGPGTRLLVL.

This clonotype was seen more than once but under ten times. The chain joins TRBV6-5 to TRBJ1-1, with D perhaps TRBD1 (6 bases). The CDR3 length is 14 residues. With 0 bases removed from V and 8 bases from J, the gap between germline ends came to 13 bases. CDR1 is MNHEY, CDR2 SVGAGI, per germline. Here the CDR3 DNA reads TGTGCCAGCAGTTACTCTTATGGGGGCGAAGAAGCTTTCTTT. Translation gives CASSYSYGGEEAFF.

This clonotype has ten or more counts. The chain is built from TRBV15 and TRBJ2-7; maybe TRBD1 (5 bases). The germline V gene has CDR1 LNHNV and CDR2 YYDKDF (reference sequence). The CDR3 runs 15 residues. Between the trimmed V and J ends, which lost 2 bases and 7 bases, there was a span of 18 bases. The CDR3 coding sequence is TGTGCCACCAGCAGATCACAAGTTGGGGCTTTGGAGCAGTACTTC. The encoded protein is CATSRSQVGALEQYF.

The chain carries TRBV9 and TRBJ1-1; no clear D. This CDR3 is 13 amino acids long. V lost 3 bases and J lost 2, with 8 bases in between. Germline values: CDR1 SGDLS, CDR2 YYNGEE. For the CDR3, the DNA is TGTGCCAGCAGCGGACCAGCAAACACTGAAGCTTTCTTT. Amino acid sequence: CASSGPANTEAFF.

This clonotype was detected ten times or more. V is TRBV19 and J is TRBJ2-2; D is tentatively TRBD1 or TRBD2 (7 bases each). From germline, CDR1 is LNHDA and CDR2 SQIVND (reference sequence). Between the trimmed V and J ends, which lost 6 bases and 4 bases, there was a span of 15 bases. The CDR3 runs to 15 residues. CDR3 protein: CASSQQGRGTGELFF. Written as DNA, the CDR3 is TGTGCCAGTAGCCAACAGGGGAGGGGCACCGGGGAGCTGTTTTTT. The variable domain in full, with the rest retrieved from reference TRBV19 and TRBJ2-2, is DGGITQSPKYLFRKEGQNVTLSCEQNLNHDAMYWYRQDPGQGLRLIYYSQIVNDFQKGDIAEGYSVSREKKESFPLTVTSAQKNPTAFYLCASSQQGRGTGELFFGEGSRLTVL.